This entry is about one T cell receptor (beta chain). Its antigen is not identified. This sample is drawn from a study of graft-versus-host responses after intestinal transplantation. Study in general: Transplant types were multivisceral, liver-intestinal, or isolated intestinal. Recipients were all induced with anti-thymocyte globulin, then given tacrolimus and steroids for roughly 3 years.

The protocol was immunoSEQ multiplex PCR, while the TCRdb copy is restricted to in-frame clones and leaves out a portion. This table has over 65,000 clones, under 95% appearing once. Study-wide results and caveats: Investigators detected GvH clones in recipient marrow, with some emerging earlier in ileum or blood.

This CDR3 is built from 15 residues. Germline CDR1 reads MNHNS; CDR2 reads SASEGT. V shed 5 bases, J shed 0 bases, and the junction held 3 bases outside the gene matches. Sequenced material: unstimulated CD8+ T cells sorted from spleen or lymph node cells, taken before transplant. The sequence came from a human donor who was the organ donor for an intestinal transplant. This chain connects TRBV6-1 to TRBJ2-3; TRBD1 matches 9 bases. The CDR3 loop is CASSRDRESTDTQYF. In DNA form, the CDR3 reads TGTGCCAGCAGTCGGGACAGGGAGAGCACAGATACGCAGTATTTT.